This entry features one T cell receptor beta chain sequence. The data were taken from a study of blood T cell repertoires in COVID-19. The overall study: Both acute and convalescent COVID-19 samples were obtained from the United States, Italy and Spain. Sample material is recorded as cDNA or gDNA derived from T cells, B-cell-depleted T cells, or PBMCs.

In the authors' workflow: Cell counts per sample came from amplifying reference gene primers. Repertoires were generated with immunoSEQ multiplex PCR, while TCRdb's copy carries only in-frame clones and drops some. D and trimming were read from the DNA, whereas the V and J calls and clone size are those reported in that table. The sample consists of fewer than 200,000 clones, about 85% of them appearing once. The sequence came from a man aged 55 to 69 with active or convalescent COVID-19. The sample was peripheral blood.

The CDR3 sequence: CASSLGSVGPQETQYF. CDR3 DNA sequence: TGCGCCAGCAGCTTGGGTTCGGTGGGGCCTCAAGAGACCCAGTACTTC. The rearrangement uses TRBV5-1 and TRBJ2-5; possibly TRBD1 for D (5 bases). Germline CDR1 is SGHRS and CDR2 is YFSETQ. V lost 0 bases and J 2 bases, leaving 14 bases between the germline ends. CDR3 size: 16 residues.